A selection of T cell receptor beta chains follows, all from one sample in a study of identical twins. TCRdb re-called the 5' RACE reads through MiXCR, storing one row per CDR3 protein. The sample lists about 1.7 million distinct CDR3 sequences, roughly a third occurring once. Source material: cord blood. The receptors stem from a newborn girl in good health. Both conserved end residues are part of each CDR3. A D gene is named only where the DNA matches it firmly. Some rows have no size entry. The others give once, few or many, or a class for an expanded clone.

clone size,D gene,J gene,CDR3 length,V gene,CDR3 DNA,CDR3 protein
NA,TRBD1,TRBJ1-5,15,TRBV20-1,TGCAGTGCTAGAGCAGGGGGCAAGGACAATCAGCCCCAGCATTTT,CSARAGGKDNQPQHF
NA,NA,TRBJ2-6,17,TRBV9,TGTGCCAGCAGCGTAGCTTTTAGGAGGTATGGGGCCAACGTCCCGACTTTC,CASSVAFRRYGANVPTF
once,NA,TRBJ2-7,12,TRBV3-1,TGTGCCAGCAGCCAAGGTTCTTACGGGCAGTACTTC,CASSQGSYGQYF
NA,NA,TRBJ1-1,15,TRBV24-1,TGTGCCACCAGTGACTCGGGACTTATGAACACTGAAGCTTTCTTT,CATSDSGLMNTEAFF
few,NA,TRBJ2-1,15,TRBV12-3/TRBV12-4,TGTGCCAGCAGCCGAACTAGAGGCTCCTACAATGAGCAGTTCTTC,CASSRTRGSYNEQFF
many,NA,TRBJ2-7,12,TRBV10-3,TGTGCCAGCGGACTCGCCGAGAGCGAGCAGTACTTC,CASGLAESEQYF
NA,NA,TRBJ2-3,15,TRBV3-1,TGTGCCAGCAGCTATTGGACAGTAAGCACAGATACGCAGTATTTT,CASSYWTVSTDTQYF
many,NA,TRBJ2-7,16,TRBV7-2,TGTGCCAGCAGCGCGCACTTCGCGCACAATCTTTTGGAGCAGTACTTC,CASSAHFAHNLLEQYF
few,NA,TRBJ2-1,11,TRBV20-1,TGCAGTGCTAGAGGGGGGGCTAAGCAGTTCTTC,CSARGGAKQFF
few,NA,TRBJ2-3,13,TRBV7-9,TGTGCCAGCAGCCCCGGGTGGTTAGATACGCAGTATTTT,CASSPGWLDTQYF
NA,NA,TRBJ2-7,16,TRBV20-1,TGCAGTGCTGGGGACACCCTAGGACGTTCCTACAATGAGCAGTACTTC,CSAGDTLGRSYNEQYF
NA,NA,TRBJ1-1,13,TRBV5-1,TGCGCCAGCAGCCCCCAACGAAGGACTGAAGCTTTCTTT,CASSPQRRTEAFF
many,NA,TRBJ1-5,14,TRBV12-3/TRBV12-4,TGTGCCAGCAGTGCGCAGGGTGGCAATCAGCCCCAGCATTTT,CASSAQGGNQPQHF
many,NA,TRBJ2-7,14,TRBV28,TGTGCCAGCAGTTCTGCTAGCGTTACCTACGAGCAGTACTTC,CASSSASVTYEQYF
NA,NA,TRBJ2-7,14,TRBV2,TGTGCCAGCAGTGATTCACCAGGAATCTACGAGCAGTACTTC,CASSDSPGIYEQYF
NA,NA,TRBJ1-1,14,TRBV15,TGTGCCACCAGCAGAGATATAGCCAACACTGAAGCTTTCTTT,CATSRDIANTEAFF
NA,TRBD2,TRBJ2-1,16,TRBV6-1,TGTGCCAGCCCTACGCCAACTAGCGGCCCATACAATGAGCAGTTCTTC,CASPTPTSGPYNEQFF
NA,TRBD2,TRBJ2-1,15,TRBV11-2,TGTGCCAGCAGCTTGCCTAGCGGGGTGTCCTACGAGCAGTTCTTC,CASSLPSGVSYEQFF
few,TRBD2,TRBJ2-3,15,TRBV27,TGTGCCAGCGGGAAAGCGGGAGGGGTGGCAGATACGCAGTATTTT,CASGKAGGVADTQYF
few,TRBD1,TRBJ1-1,14,TRBV27,TGTGCCAGCAGTTTGGGGACAGGGGGAGGTAGAGCTTTCTTT,CASSLGTGGGRAFF
NA,NA,TRBJ1-1,16,TRBV3-1,TGTGCCAGCAGCCAAGATCGTACCAGCAGGAACACTGAAGCTTTCTTT,CASSQDRTSRNTEAFF
NA,TRBD2,TRBJ2-7,15,TRBV15,TGTGCCACCAGCAGATCCCCTAGCGGGAACTACGAGCAGTACTTC,CATSRSPSGNYEQYF
NA,NA,TRBJ1-1,15,TRBV5-1,TGCGCCAGCAGCTTGGGAGGGGCTCGAGACACTGAAGCTTTCTTT,CASSLGGARDTEAFF
few,TRBD2,TRBJ2-7,12,TRBV15,TGTGCCACCAGCAGACTAGCGGGCGAGCAGTACTTC,CATSRLAGEQYF
NA,TRBD1,TRBJ2-5,13,TRBV28,TGTGCCAGTCATAGACAGGGGGCTGAAGAGCAGTACTTC,CASHRQGAEEQYF
few,TRBD1,TRBJ1-1,15,TRBV12-3/TRBV12-4,TGTGCCAGCAGCAAAGCCGGGACAGTGAACACTGAAGCTTTCTTT,CASSKAGTVNTEAFF
few,NA,TRBJ2-1,13,TRBV30,TGTGCCTGGGGTAGGGACTCCTACAATGAGCAGTTCTTC,CAWGRDSYNEQFF
few,NA,TRBJ2-1,15,TRBV7-9,TGTGCCAGCAGCTTACGGCCTCGAGGGTACAATGAGCAGTTCTTC,CASSLRPRGYNEQFF
NA,TRBD2,TRBJ2-4,21,TRBV4-1,TGCGCCAGCAGCCAACCTCCAGGGACTAGCGGGGGGACCTTAGCCAAAAACATTCAGTACTTC,CASSQPPGTSGGTLAKNIQYF
few,NA,TRBJ1-2,11,TRBV25-1,TGTGCCAGCACCCTTGGGGATGGCTACACCTTC,CASTLGDGYTF
NA,NA,TRBJ2-3,16,TRBV6-5,TGTGCCAGCAAGAGGGGTAGCGCCACTAGCACAGATACGCAGTATTTT,CASKRGSATSTDTQYF
NA,NA,TRBJ1-1,15,TRBV6-1,TGTGCCAGCAGTGTCCACGAGAGCACGAACACTGAAGCTTTCTTT,CASSVHESTNTEAFF
few,NA,TRBJ1-1,11,TRBV2,TGTGCCAGCAGGCGGGAGACTGAAGCTTTCTTT,CASRRETEAFF
NA,NA,TRBJ2-5,14,TRBV7-2,TGTGCCAGCAGCTTAGCGGCAGGTGGCAATGAGCAGTACTTC,CASSLAAGGNEQYF
many,NA,TRBJ2-1,11,TRBV29-1,TGCAGCGTTAGGGCCGGGGGTGAGCAGTTCTTC,CSVRAGGEQFF
NA,NA,TRBJ2-7,13,TRBV20-1,TGCAGTGCTAGAAAGGACAGATCCTACGAGCAGTACTTC,CSARKDRSYEQYF
NA,TRBD1,TRBJ2-5,16,TRBV24-1,TGTGCCACCAGTGATCCCGGGACAGGGTCTGCGGAGACCCAGTACTTC,CATSDPGTGSAETQYF
few,NA,TRBJ2-7,13,TRBV20-1,TGCAGTGCTAGAGATCCCCTCGGGCACGAGCAGTACTTC,CSARDPLGHEQYF
NA,TRBD1,TRBJ2-1,12,TRBV10-3,TGTGCCATCAGTGAGACAGGGGGCGGGCAGTTCTTC,CAISETGGGQFF
NA,TRBD2,TRBJ2-1,14,TRBV20-1,TGCAGTGCTAGAGATTCCCATCTTAGCGGGAGGACGTTCTTC,CSARDSHLSGRTFF
NA,NA,TRBJ2-1,19,TRBV14,TGTGCCAGCAGCCAACGGGCGGGCCCGTCAGAAACGGGATACAATGAGCAGTTCTTC,CASSQRAGPSETGYNEQFF
NA,NA,TRBJ1-1,17,TRBV6-2/TRBV6-3,TGTGCCAGCAGTTACCGTACAGGGAAGGCCATGAACACTGAAGCTTTCTTT,CASSYRTGKAMNTEAFF
NA,NA,TRBJ2-1,16,TRBV21-1,TGTGCCAGCTCTCCCCAGGCGGGGAGCTCCTACAATGAGCAGTTCTTC,CASSPQAGSSYNEQFF